Each of the 26 T cell receptor beta chains below was sequenced from the same sample in a study of CD8+ T cells in alopecia areata. Treatment given: oral pan-JAK inhibitor, 5-10 mg twice daily. As the sequencing template, cDNA was produced by extracting RNA and reverse transcribing it. The method was immunoSEQ multiplex PCR; TCRdb's version includes in-frame clones alone and lacks a portion of them. The sample lists approximately 210,000 clones; 64% were seen once. Material: CD4+ T cells sorted from blood, obtained at week 4, from a patient treated with tofacitinib. The receptor source for this set is a human donor with alopecia areata.

The chain employs TRBV30 and TRBJ1-3, with unresolved D. The length of the CDR3 is 12 residues. Germline CDR1 is GTSNPN and CDR2 is SVGIG (reference sequence). V was clipped by 1 base and J by 2 bases, with 3 bases between them. In DNA form, the CDR3 reads TGTGCCTGGAGTGGGCCTGGAAACACCATATATTTT. Translated, it gives CAWSGPGNTIYF.

This clone was seen more than once but under ten times. The rearrangement links TRBV5-1 to TRBJ2-2, with 7 bases that match TRBD1. Germline V gene lookup returns CDR1 SGHRS and CDR2 YFSETQ. There are 15 residues in the CDR3. The J segment lost 1 base and the V segment lost 4 bases, leaving 4 bases of the junction unmatched. This CDR3 is CASSPGQMNTGELFF. The CDR3 nucleotides read TGCGCCAGCAGCCCGGGACAGATGAACACCGGGGAGCTGTTTTTT.

A note on this clone: A read error may produce the germline difference seen at one junction end. V gene TRBV20-1 combines with J gene TRBJ2-5; possible D gene TRBD2, 6 bases. From germline, CDR1 is DFQATT and CDR2 SNEGSKA (reference sequence). This CDR3 region has 11 residues. The DNA of the CDR3 is TGTACGGGACTGTACGAAGAGACCCAGTACTTC. Its translation: CTGLYEETQYF.

The chain carries TRBV2 and TRBJ1-5; weak D call: TRBD1 (5 bases). In germline, CDR1 is SNHLY, CDR2 FYNNEI. Trimming stripped 8 bases from V and 7 bases from J, with 18 bases between. This CDR3 has 14 amino acids. In nucleotides, the CDR3 is TGTGCCAGCGGGTGGGGGGAACGGAGCCAGCCCCAGCATTTT. Its translation: CASGWGERSQPQHF.

This clone was recorded once. V gene TRBV2 combines with J gene TRBJ2-5; D might be TRBD2 (5 bases). The CDR3 sequence is 11 residues long. V shed 7 bases and J shed 5 bases, with 8 bases lying between them. Germline V lookup: CDR1 SNHLY, CDR2 FYNNEI. The CDR3 sequence is CASIGSETQYF. CDR3 DNA sequence: TGTGCCAGCATAGGGAGCGAGACCCAGTACTTC.

The chain has TRBV9 and TRBJ2-2; 8 bases fit TRBD2. After removal of 1 base from V and 8 bases from J, the junction contained 10 bases not matched to a gene. The germline gives CDR1 SGDLS, CDR2 YYNGEE. The CDR3 spans 16 residues. As DNA, the CDR3 is TGTGCCAGCAGCGTATCAAGCGGGGGCACAGTAGGGGAGCTGTTTTTT. Translating gives CASSVSSGGTVGELFF.

In its sample, this clone was seen a few times. J is TRBJ1-6 and V is TRBV30, with D possibly matching TRBD1 (6 bases). The length of the CDR3 is 14 residues. Trimming removed 4 bases from V and 9 bases from J, with 16 bases in between. Germline CDR1 and CDR2: GTSNPN and SVGIG (reference sequence). The DNA for the CDR3 is TGTGCCTGGAAGCGAGGGGGTCCCCCTTCACCCCTCCACTTT. Encoded protein: CAWKRGGPPSPLHF.

The V call is TRBV11-2, the J call TRBJ1-6; D may be TRBD1 (5 bases). This CDR3 has 15 amino acids. Germline V gene sequence: CDR1 SGHAT, CDR2 FQNNGV. The germline V and J ends were trimmed by 1 base and 3 bases, with 7 bases remaining between them. DNA for the CDR3: TGTGCCAGCAGCTTAGGGACACTCTATAATTCACCCCTCCACTTT. This codes for CASSLGTLYNSPLHF.

This chain connects TRBV29-1 to TRBJ2-5; 8 bases fit TRBD1. The CDR3 spans 13 residues. Unmatched junction bases numbered 8, after V lost 1 base and J lost 10 bases. Germline V gene data show CDR1 as SQVTM and CDR2 as ANQGSEA. This CDR3 is CSVEVGQGGGQYF. CDR3 coding DNA: TGCAGCGTTGAAGTTGGACAGGGAGGTGGCCAGTACTTC. Using reference TRBV29-1 and TRBJ2-5 for the parts outside the CDR3, the full variable domain is SAVISQKPSRDICQRGTSLTIQCQVDSQVTMMFWYRQQPGQSLTLIATANQGSEATYESGFVIDKFPISRPNLTFSTLTVSNMSPEDSSIYLCSVEVGQGGGQYFGPGTRLLVL.

The rearrangement uses TRBV27 and TRBJ2-5; a weak D match, TRBD1 (5 bases). CDR3 size: 16 residues. Germline V gene sequence: CDR1 MNHEY, CDR2 SMNVEV (reference sequence). With 4 bases removed from V and 5 bases from J, the gap between germline ends came to 20 bases. This CDR3 reads CASSSLGVTPRETQYF. The CDR3 DNA sequence: TGTGCCAGCAGTTCGCTAGGGGTAACCCCACGGGAGACCCAGTACTTC.

V gene TRBV7-8 combines with J gene TRBJ2-1; tentatively, D is TRBD1 (6 bases). V lost 2 bases and J lost 4, with 12 bases in between. CDR1 is SGHVS, CDR2 FQNEAQ, per germline. The CDR3 runs to 15 residues. The CDR3: CASSLSRGIYNEQFF. CDR3 nucleotides: TGTGCCAGCAGCTTATCAAGGGGGATTTACAATGAGCAGTTCTTC.

This clone showed up many times. CDR3 protein: CASSLEQGFNQPQHF. CDR3 in DNA: TGTGCCAGCAGCTTAGAACAGGGGTTCAATCAGCCCCAGCATTTT. The chain combines TRBV7-2 with TRBJ1-5; TRBD1 matches at 7 bases. V shed 1 base and J 3 bases; nucleotides not matched to a gene: 3. Germline-derived CDR1 and CDR2 are SGHTA and FQGNSA. The CDR3 is 15 residues long.

The CDR3 reads CASSTGQGIEKLFF. CDR3 DNA sequence: TGTGCCAGCAGTACGGGACAGGGTATAGAAAAACTGTTTTTT. The V call is TRBV6-6, the J call TRBJ1-4; 9 nucleotides match TRBD1. The J segment lost 8 bases and the V segment lost 5 bases, leaving 6 bases of the junction unmatched. In germline, CDR1 is MNHNY, CDR2 SVGAGI (reference sequence). The CDR3 sequence is 14 residues long.

This rearrangement joins TRBV5-1 to TRBJ2-5; D possibly matches TRBD1 or TRBD2 (5 bases each). Trimming removed 2 bases from V and 5 bases from J, with 7 bases in between. Germline values: CDR1 SGHRS, CDR2 YFSETQ. CDR3 size: 12 residues. The CDR3 bases are TGCGCCAGCAGCTTCGGGGCGGAGACCCAGTACTTC. It translates to CASSFGAETQYF.

The genes are TRBV1 and TRBJ2-7; the table assigns TRBD2, which was not confirmed against the DNA. TRBV1 is deemed a pseudogene. This CDR3 has 13 residues. CDR3 sequence reads: CTSSQELANEQYF. CDR3 bases: TGCACCAGCAGCCAAGAACTAGCGAACGAGCAGTACTTC.

This clone has only one observation. V gene TRBV29-1 combines with J gene TRBJ1-2; a possible D gene is TRBD1 (6 bases). V shed 5 bases and J shed 8 bases, with 12 bases lying between them. CDR3 length equals 11 residues. The germline CDR1 and CDR2 sequences are SQVTM and ANQGSEA. CDR3 nucleotide sequence: TGCAGCGTTCGGGGGGCGGGAGGCTACACCTTC. Amino acids: CSVRGAGGYTF.

This clone was detected only a few times. The CDR3, as DNA: TGTGCCAGCAGCCTCGGCGGGAGCCCCGAGAAGCAGTACTTC. As protein: CASSLGGSPEKQYF. The chain joins TRBV7-2 to TRBJ2-7; TRBD2 agrees at 7 bases. The CDR3 loop spans 14 amino acids. Germline assignment: CDR1 SGHTA and CDR2 FQGNSA. V shed 5 bases and J 8 bases; nucleotides not matched to a gene: 12.

V gene TRBV11-2 combines with J gene TRBJ2-7; D unclear. Trimming cost V 6 bases and J 3 bases, with 18 bases left between them. This CDR3 has 15 amino acids. Germline lookup yields CDR1 SGHAT and CDR2 FQNNGV. CDR3 loop: CASRPFGSGRYEQYF. Here the CDR3 DNA reads TGTGCCAGCAGACCATTTGGGTCAGGTCGCTACGAGCAGTACTTC.

The chain uses TRBV15 and TRBJ1-1; D not certain. Germline loops: CDR1 LNHNV, CDR2 YYDKDF (reference sequence). The CDR3 totals 13 residues. The V and J ends lost 3 bases and 4 bases respectively, with 9 bases between them. The CDR3, as DNA: TGTGCCACCAGCAGGGGAAGTGGCACTGAAGCTTTCTTT. Protein: CATSRGSGTEAFF.

The chain combines TRBV29-1 with TRBJ1-2; D is unclear. V was shortened by 4 bases and J by 6 bases, with 15 bases between the two germline ends. The CDR3 has 13 residues. Germline V CDR1 and CDR2: SQVTM, ANQGSEA. CDR3 sequence: CSVAFSRGNGYTF. Written as DNA, the CDR3 is TGCAGCGTTGCCTTTTCTCGGGGAAATGGCTACACCTTC. Full variable domain (remainder filled in from reference TRBV29-1 and TRBJ1-2): SAVISQKPSRDICQRGTSLTIQCQVDSQVTMMFWYRQQPGQSLTLIATANQGSEATYESGFVIDKFPISRPNLTFSTLTVSNMSPEDSSIYLCSVAFSRGNGYTFGSGTRLTVV.

Note on this clone: The same CDR3 arises from other DNA sequences in this sample as well. The chain recombines TRBV4-1 with TRBJ1-6; unclear D gene. The CDR3 covers 12 residues. V was cut by 1 base and J by 10 bases, with 5 bases left in between. The V gene's germline CDR1 is MGHRA and CDR2 YSYEKL. CDR3 loop: CASSQVGSPLHF. The CDR3 DNA reads as TGCGCCAGCAGCCAAGTAGGCTCACCCCTCCACTTT.

J is TRBJ2-1 and V is TRBV5-1; 11 bases map to TRBD2. Trimming removed 0 bases from V and 6 bases from J; junction bases left unmatched: 8. Germline loops: CDR1 SGHRS, CDR2 YFSETQ. There are 17 residues in the CDR3. CDR3 loop: CASSLALTSGALNEQFF. CDR3 sequence (DNA): TGCGCCAGCAGCTTGGCATTGACTAGCGGGGCCCTCAATGAGCAGTTCTTC.

This chain joins TRBV7-2 and TRBJ2-2; D not certain. Germline V gene sequence: CDR1 SGHTA, CDR2 FQGNSA. CDR3 size: 13 residues. V lost 5 bases and J 6 bases, leaving 10 bases between the germline ends. CDR3 sequence reads: CASSTHFPGELFF. The CDR3 DNA is TGTGCCAGCAGCACTCATTTCCCCGGGGAGCTGTTTTTT.

This clone appeared a few times. This chain links TRBV29-1 with TRBJ2-3; D possibly corresponds to TRBD1 (6 bases). The CDR3 has 17 residues. CDR1 SQVTM and CDR2 ANQGSEA come from the germline V gene. Trimming cost V 7 bases and J 2 bases, with 25 bases left between them. The CDR3 coding sequence is TGCAGCGAATACACGGATGAAATCGGACAGACCACAGATACGCAGTATTTT. It yields the protein CSEYTDEIGQTTDTQYF.

The chain is built from TRBV4-2 and TRBJ2-3; TRBD2 aligns across 13 bases. Germline CDR1 and CDR2: LGHNA and YNFKEQ. The CDR3 is 16 residues long. Germline trimming cut 0 bases from V and 8 bases from J; bases unmatched to any gene: 5. The CDR3 loop reads CASSQEGTSGVGTQYF. CDR3 nucleotide sequence: TGTGCCAGCAGCCAAGAGGGGACTAGCGGGGTCGGTACGCAGTATTTT.

Comment on this clone: Other DNA sequences in the same sample also yield this CDR3. This chain joins TRBV2 and TRBJ2-1; no clear D gene. This CDR3 comprises 11 residues. V lost 5 bases, J lost 4 bases, and 3 bases lay in between. Germline V gives CDR1 SNHLY, CDR2 FYNNEI. As DNA, the CDR3 is TGTGCCAGCAGTCCGTACAATGAGCAGTTCTTC. Encoded protein: CASSPYNEQFF.